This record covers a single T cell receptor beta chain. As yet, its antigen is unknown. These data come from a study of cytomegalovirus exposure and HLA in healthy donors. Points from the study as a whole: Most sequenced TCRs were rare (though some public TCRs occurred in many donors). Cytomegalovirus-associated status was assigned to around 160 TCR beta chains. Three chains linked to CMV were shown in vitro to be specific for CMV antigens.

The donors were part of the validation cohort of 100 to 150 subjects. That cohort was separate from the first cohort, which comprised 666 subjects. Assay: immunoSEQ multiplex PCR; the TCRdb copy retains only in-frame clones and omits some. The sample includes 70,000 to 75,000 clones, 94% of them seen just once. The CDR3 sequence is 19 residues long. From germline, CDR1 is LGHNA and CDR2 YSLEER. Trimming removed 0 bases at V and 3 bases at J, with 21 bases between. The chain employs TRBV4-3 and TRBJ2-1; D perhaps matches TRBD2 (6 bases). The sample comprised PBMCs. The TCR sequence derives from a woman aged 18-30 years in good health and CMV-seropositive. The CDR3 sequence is CASSQDWASSGLNYNEQFF. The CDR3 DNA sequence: TGCGCCAGCAGCCAAGATTGGGCCTCCTCGGGACTCAACTACAATGAGCAGTTCTTC.